The rows below give T cell receptor beta chains drawn from one sample of a study of regulatory T cells in long-lasting Graves disease. TCRdb passed the multiplex PCR reads through MiXCR, listing each CDR3 protein once. The sample holds approximately 400,000 distinct CDR3 sequences, approximately 23% seen once. Material: peripheral blood mononuclear cells (PBMCs), obtained when the disease was refractory, from a patient treated with antithyroid drugs. The receptors stem from a woman aged 40 to 50 with Graves disease. CDR3s include the opening cysteine and the closing phenylalanine or tryptophan. D genes are given only for firm matches. The size field is filled for only some rows; it gives once, few, many or a size class.

13	TRBV6-2/TRBV6-3	TRBJ2-1	.	.	TGTGCCAGCACCACCTTCGGGGCCTATGAGCAGTTCTTC	CASTTFGAYEQFF
15	TRBV11-2	TRBJ1-4	many	.	TGTGCCAGCAGCGGATGGGGGGGCCGCGGTGAAAAACTGTTTTTT	CASSGWGGRGEKLFF
13	TRBV11-2	TRBJ2-7	many	.	TGTGCCAGCAGCTTCCTCAGGGACAATGAGCAGTACTTC	CASSFLRDNEQYF
12	TRBV2	TRBJ1-1	many	TRBD1	TGTGCCAGCAGCCGTGGACAGGGGGGTGCTTTCTTT	CASSRGQGGAFF
13	TRBV7-9	TRBJ2-7	many	.	TGTGCCAGCAGCTTATCAGGGTCGGACGAGCAGTACTTC	CASSLSGSDEQYF
23	TRBV28	TRBJ2-1	few	TRBD1	TGTGCCAGCAGTTCCTCCCTTAAATACCGGGACAGGGCGTGGACCACCTCCTACAATGAGCAGTTCTTC	CASSSSLKYRDRAWTTSYNEQFF
14	TRBV6-5	TRBJ1-1	.	.	TGTGCCAGCAGTTATTATAGGGTGGGGACTGAAGCTTTCTTT	CASSYYRVGTEAFF
13	TRBV28	TRBJ2-3	.	.	TGTGCCAGCGGCGTCTTACGCACAGATACGCAGTATTTT	CASGVLRTDTQYF
12	TRBV29-1	TRBJ2-5	.	.	TGCAGCGTTGCCAGGGGTGGGGAGACCCAGTACTTC	CSVARGGETQYF
14	TRBV28	TRBJ1-5	many	TRBD1	TGTGCCACCAGACAGGGTGCTAGCAATCAGCCCCAGCATTTT	CATRQGASNQPQHF
12	TRBV11-2	TRBJ1-2	many	.	TGTGCCAGCAGCTTAGACAGCTATGGCTACACCTTC	CASSLDSYGYTF
14	TRBV2	TRBJ1-1	.	.	TGTGCCAGCAGTGAAAGGCAGGAAAGCACTGAAGCTTTCTTT	CASSERQESTEAFF
18	TRBV12-3/TRBV12-4	TRBJ2-6	.	TRBD2	TGTGCCAGCAGTTTTTCTAGCGGGCCAAGCTCTGGGGCCAACGTCCTGACTTTC	CASSFSSGPSSGANVLTF
12	TRBV28	TRBJ1-5	many	TRBD1	TGTGCCACCGTGACAGGGGGTCAGCCCCAGCATTTT	CATVTGGQPQHF
12	TRBV2	TRBJ2-3	.	.	TGTGCCAGCAGTGAATGGGGTGATACGCAGTATTTT	CASSEWGDTQYF
18	TRBV20-1	TRBJ2-2	.	.	TGCAGTGCTAGAGATTTGGGCGGGGTAGGGGGCGCGTCCGGGGAGCTGTTTTTT	CSARDLGGVGGASGELFF
13	TRBV6-1	TRBJ2-5	many	.	TGTGCCAGCCAACCGGGGCCCCAAGAGACCCAGTACTTC	CASQPGPQETQYF
17	TRBV19	TRBJ1-5	many	.	TGTGCCAGTAGTCGCCGGATGTTGACAGGCGGGAATCAGCCCCAGCATTTT	CASSRRMLTGGNQPQHF
16	TRBV15	TRBJ1-4	many	TRBD1	TGTGCCACCAGCAGAGGGAAGACAGGGGGGCATGAAAAACTGTTTTTT	CATSRGKTGGHEKLFF
15	TRBV10-3	TRBJ2-5	many	.	TGTGCCATCAGTGACTGGGCCAAGGCGGGAGAGACCCAGTACTTC	CAISDWAKAGETQYF
16	TRBV10-3	TRBJ2-5	.	TRBD1	TGTGCCATCAGCGACCCCCGACAGGGCGCGGGAGAGACCCAGTACTTC	CAISDPRQGAGETQYF
15	TRBV28	TRBJ1-1	many	TRBD1	TGTGCCAGCAGTCCCGCGGACAGGGGGTACACTGAAGCTTTCTTT	CASSPADRGYTEAFF
17	TRBV6-1	TRBJ1-4	few	.	TGTGCCAGCAGTCCAATCAGTCAGGGGTGGAAAAATGAAAAACTGTTTTTT	CASSPISQGWKNEKLFF
18	TRBV9	TRBJ2-2	.	.	TGTGCCAGCAGCGTAGAACCTAGCGAAAACACGAACACCGGGGAGCTGTTTTTT	CASSVEPSENTNTGELFF
12	TRBV30	TRBJ1-2	many	TRBD1	TGTGCCAGACAGGGGGCTCGCCTAGGCTACACCTTC	CARQGARLGYTF
14	TRBV11-2	TRBJ2-7	many	.	TGTGCCAGCAGCTCCCTACAGGGTTCCTACGAGCAGTACTTC	CASSSLQGSYEQYF
14	TRBV28	TRBJ2-5	few	.	TGTGCCAGCAGCCCCCTAGCGAGCCAAGAGACCCAGTACTTC	CASSPLASQETQYF